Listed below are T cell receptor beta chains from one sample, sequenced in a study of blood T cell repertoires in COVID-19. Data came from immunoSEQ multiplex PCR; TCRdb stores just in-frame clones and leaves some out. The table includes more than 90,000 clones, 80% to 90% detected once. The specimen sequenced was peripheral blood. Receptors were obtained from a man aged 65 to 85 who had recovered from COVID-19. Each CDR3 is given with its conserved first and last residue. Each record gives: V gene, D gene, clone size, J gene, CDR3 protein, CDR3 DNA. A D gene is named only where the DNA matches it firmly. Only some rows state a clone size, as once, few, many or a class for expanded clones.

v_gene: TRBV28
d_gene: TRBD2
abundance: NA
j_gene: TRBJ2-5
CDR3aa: CASSLPGLATQYF
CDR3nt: TGTGCCAGCAGTTTACCGGGACTAGCCACCCAGTACTTC

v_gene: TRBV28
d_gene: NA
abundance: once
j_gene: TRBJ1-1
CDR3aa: CASSPYGGDTEAFF
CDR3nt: TGTGCCAGCAGTCCTTACGGAGGCGACACTGAAGCTTTCTTT

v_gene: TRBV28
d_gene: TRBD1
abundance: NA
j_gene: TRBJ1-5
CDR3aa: CASSPLGQGALQPQHF
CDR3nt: TGTGCCAGCAGTCCCCTGGGACAGGGGGCCCTTCAGCCCCAGCATTTT

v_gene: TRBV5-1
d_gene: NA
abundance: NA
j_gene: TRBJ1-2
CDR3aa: CASSPGLVLNYGYTF
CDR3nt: TGCGCCAGCAGCCCGGGTCTTGTGCTTAACTATGGCTACACCTTC

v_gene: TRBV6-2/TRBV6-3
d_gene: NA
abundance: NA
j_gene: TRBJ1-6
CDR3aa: CASSEDSTSPLHF
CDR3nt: TGTGCCAGCAGTGAGGACAGCACTTCACCCCTCCACTTT

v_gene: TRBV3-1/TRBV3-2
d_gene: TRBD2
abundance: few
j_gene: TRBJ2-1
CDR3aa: CASSHPTSGGAGYNEQFF
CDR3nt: TGTGCCAGCAGCCACCCGACTAGCGGGGGGGCGGGCTACAATGAGCAGTTCTTC

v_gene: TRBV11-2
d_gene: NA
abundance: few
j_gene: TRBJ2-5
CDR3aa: CASSLGDWGETQYF
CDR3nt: TGTGCCAGCAGCTTAGGGGACTGGGGGGAGACCCAGTACTTC

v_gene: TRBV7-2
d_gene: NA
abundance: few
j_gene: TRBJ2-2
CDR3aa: CASGGSGTVTGELFF
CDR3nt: TGTGCCAGCGGAGGATCCGGGACTGTCACCGGGGAGCTGTTTTTT

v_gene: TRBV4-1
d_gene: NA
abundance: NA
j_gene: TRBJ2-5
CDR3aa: CASSRRGLAQGETQYF
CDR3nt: TGCGCCAGCAGCCGACGCGGACTCGCTCAGGGGGAGACCCAGTACTTC

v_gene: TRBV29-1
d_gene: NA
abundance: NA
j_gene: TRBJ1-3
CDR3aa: CSFRLSSGNTIYF
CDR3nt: TGCAGCTTCAGGCTAAGCTCTGGAAACACCATATATTTT

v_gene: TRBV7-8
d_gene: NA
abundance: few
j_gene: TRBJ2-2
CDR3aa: CASSLSGGLTGELFF
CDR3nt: TGTGCCAGCAGCTTATCCGGCGGATTGACCGGGGAGCTGTTTTTT

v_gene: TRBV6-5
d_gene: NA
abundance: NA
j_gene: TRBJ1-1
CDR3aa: CASSPGDTEAFF
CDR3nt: TGTGCCAGCAGCCCAGGGGACACTGAAGCTTTCTTT

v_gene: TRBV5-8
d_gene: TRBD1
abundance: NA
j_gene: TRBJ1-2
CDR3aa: CASSLGQGDDYGYTF
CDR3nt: TGTGCCAGCAGCTTGGGACAGGGGGACGACTATGGCTACACCTTC

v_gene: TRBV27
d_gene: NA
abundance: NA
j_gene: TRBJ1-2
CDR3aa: CASSFNSNYGYTF
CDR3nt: TGTGCCAGCAGTTTTAACAGTAACTATGGCTACACCTTC

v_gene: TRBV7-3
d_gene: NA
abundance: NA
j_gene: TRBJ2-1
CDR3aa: CASTNQASASYNEQFF
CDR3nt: TGTGCCAGCACCAATCAGGCTAGCGCGAGCTACAATGAGCAGTTCTTC

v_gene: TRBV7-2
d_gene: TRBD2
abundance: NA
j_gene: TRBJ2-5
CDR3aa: CASSLSGGTETQYF
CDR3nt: TGTGCCAGCAGCTTATCGGGGGGGACAGAGACCCAGTACTTC

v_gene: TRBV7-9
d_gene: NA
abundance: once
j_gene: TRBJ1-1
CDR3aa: CASSTPSGVAFF
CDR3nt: TGTGCCAGCAGCACCCCAAGCGGGGTCGCTTTCTTT

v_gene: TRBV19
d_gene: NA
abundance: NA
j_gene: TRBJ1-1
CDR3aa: CASSPRDVAQAFF
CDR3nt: TGTGCCAGTAGTCCCCGAGATGTTGCCCAAGCTTTCTTT

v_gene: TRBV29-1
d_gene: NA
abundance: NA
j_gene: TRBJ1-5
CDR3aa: CSVEAGSGPQHF
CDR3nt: TGCAGCGTTGAAGCGGGGTCGGGGCCCCAGCATTTT

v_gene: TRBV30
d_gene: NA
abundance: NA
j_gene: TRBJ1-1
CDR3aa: CAWNLGGGTEAFF
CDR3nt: TGTGCCTGGAATCTTGGGGGGGGCACTGAAGCTTTCTTT

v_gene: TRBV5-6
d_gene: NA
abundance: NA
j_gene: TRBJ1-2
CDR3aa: CASSFPGGGYTF
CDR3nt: TGTGCCAGCAGCTTCCCGGGGGGTGGCTACACCTTC

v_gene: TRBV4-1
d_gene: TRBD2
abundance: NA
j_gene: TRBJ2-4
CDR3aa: CASSQPTSGSQNIQYF
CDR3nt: TGCGCCAGCAGCCAACCGACTAGCGGGAGTCAAAACATTCAGTACTTC

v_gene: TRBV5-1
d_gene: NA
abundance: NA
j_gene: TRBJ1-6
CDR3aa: CASSLDGRGNSPLHF
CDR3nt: TGCGCCAGCAGCTTGGACGGGCGGGGCAATTCACCCCTCCACTTT

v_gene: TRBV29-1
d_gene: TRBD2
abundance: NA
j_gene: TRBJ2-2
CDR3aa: CSVDGREDTGELFF
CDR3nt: TGCAGCGTTGACGGACGGGAGGACACCGGGGAGCTGTTTTTT

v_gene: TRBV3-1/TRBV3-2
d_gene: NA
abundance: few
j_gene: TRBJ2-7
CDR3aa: CASSQRGSYEQYF
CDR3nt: TGTGCCAGCAGCCAACGGGGCTCCTACGAGCAGTACTTC

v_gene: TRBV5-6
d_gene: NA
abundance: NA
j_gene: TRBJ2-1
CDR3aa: CASSFWWANEQFF
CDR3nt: TGTGCCAGCAGCTTTTGGTGGGCTAATGAGCAGTTCTTC

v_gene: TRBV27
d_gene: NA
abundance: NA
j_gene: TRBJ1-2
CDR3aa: CASSLSRRQGGGGYTF
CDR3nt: TGTGCCAGCAGTTTATCGAGGCGGCAGGGAGGGGGTGGCTACACCTTC

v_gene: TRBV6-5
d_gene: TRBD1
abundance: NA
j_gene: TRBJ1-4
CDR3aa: CASITRQGYSEKLFF
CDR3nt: TGTGCCAGCATCACTAGACAGGGGTATTCGGAAAAACTGTTTTTT

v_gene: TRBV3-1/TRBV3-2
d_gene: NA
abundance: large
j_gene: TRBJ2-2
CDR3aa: CASSPPRGHGTGELFF
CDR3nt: TGTGCCAGCAGCCCTCCCAGAGGGCATGGCACCGGGGAGCTGTTTTTT

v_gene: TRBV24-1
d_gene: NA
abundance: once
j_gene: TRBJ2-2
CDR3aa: CATSLNSGELFF
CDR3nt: TGTGCCACCAGTCTTAACTCCGGGGAGCTGTTTTTT

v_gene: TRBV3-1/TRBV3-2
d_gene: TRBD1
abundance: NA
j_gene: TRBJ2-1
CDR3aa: CASSHHDRENEQFF
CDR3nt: TGTGCCAGCAGCCATCATGACAGGGAGAATGAGCAGTTCTTC

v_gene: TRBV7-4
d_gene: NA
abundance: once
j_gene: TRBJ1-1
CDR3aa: CASHSSPGAPWGTEAFF
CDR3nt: TGTGCCAGCCACTCATCACCTGGGGCCCCCTGGGGCACTGAAGCTTTCTTT

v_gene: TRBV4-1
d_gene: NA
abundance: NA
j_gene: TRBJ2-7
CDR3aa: CASSQDPTDRSYEQYF
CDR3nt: TGCGCCAGCAGCCAAGACCCGACCGACAGATCCTACGAGCAGTACTTC

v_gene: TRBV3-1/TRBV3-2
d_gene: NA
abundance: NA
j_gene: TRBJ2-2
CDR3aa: CASSQVQSTGELFF
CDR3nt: TGTGCCAGCAGCCAAGTACAGAGCACCGGGGAGCTGTTTTTT

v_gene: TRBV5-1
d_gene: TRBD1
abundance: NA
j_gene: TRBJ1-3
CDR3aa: CASAETPGQGALGNTIYF
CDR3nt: TGCGCCAGCGCCGAAACCCCGGGACAGGGTGCGTTAGGAAACACCATATATTTT

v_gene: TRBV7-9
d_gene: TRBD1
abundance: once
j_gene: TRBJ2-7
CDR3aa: CASSQMGTGGIGQYF
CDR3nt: TGTGCCAGCAGCCAAATGGGGACAGGGGGCATAGGGCAGTACTTC

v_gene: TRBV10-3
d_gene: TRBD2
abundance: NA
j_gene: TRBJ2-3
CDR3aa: CAISASWTSGTDTQYF
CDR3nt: TGTGCCATCAGTGCTAGTTGGACTAGCGGCACAGATACGCAGTATTTT

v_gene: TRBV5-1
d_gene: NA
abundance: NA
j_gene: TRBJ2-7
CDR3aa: CASSWDGSSYEQYF
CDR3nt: TGCGCCAGCAGCTGGGACGGGAGCTCCTACGAGCAGTACTTC

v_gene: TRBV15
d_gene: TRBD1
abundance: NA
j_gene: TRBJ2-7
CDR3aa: CATSTGQVPSYEQYF
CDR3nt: TGTGCCACCAGCACCGGACAGGTCCCCTCCTACGAGCAGTACTTC

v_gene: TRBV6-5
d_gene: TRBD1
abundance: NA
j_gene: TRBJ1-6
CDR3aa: CASSYFGTANSPLHF
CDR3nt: TGTGCCAGCAGTTACTTCGGGACAGCTAATTCACCCCTCCACTTT

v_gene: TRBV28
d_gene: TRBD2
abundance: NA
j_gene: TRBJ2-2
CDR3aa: CASRPSGSAGELFF
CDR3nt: TGTGCCAGCAGACCTAGCGGGAGTGCCGGGGAGCTGTTTTTT

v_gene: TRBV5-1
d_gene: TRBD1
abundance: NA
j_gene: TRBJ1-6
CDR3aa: CASSLNPTGRNSPLHF
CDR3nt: TGCGCCAGCAGCTTAAACCCGACAGGGAGGAATTCACCCCTCCACTTT

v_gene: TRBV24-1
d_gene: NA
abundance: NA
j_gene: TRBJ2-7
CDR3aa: CATSDLGSQRSYEQYF
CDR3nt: TGTGCCACCAGTGACCTAGGATCCCAGCGCTCCTACGAGCAGTACTTC